A single sample gave rise to the 27 T cell receptor beta chains below, sequenced in a study of patients and donors after allogeneic stem cell transplantation. Via MiXCR, TCRdb re-called the RT-PCR reads, giving one row per CDR3 protein. Of approximately 430,000 distinct CDR3 sequences in the sample, under 20% were seen once. Sequenced input: blood, either unsorted or a sorted T cell fraction (not recorded which). The receptor source for this set is a human donor who was either an allogeneic HSCT recipient or a stem cell or donor lymphocyte infusion donor (not recorded which). It is not recorded whose cells these are; they may come from a transplant donor.

This clonotype showed up just a few times. The chain links TRBV15 to TRBJ1-2; the D gene is possibly TRBD1 (5 bases). CDR1 and CDR2 from the germline V gene are LNHNV and YYDKDF (reference sequence). Deletions cut 2 bases from V and 3 bases from J, with 22 bases between. CDR3 length: 18 residues. Here the CDR3 DNA reads TGTGCCACCAGCAGAATAACAGGTTGGAGTCCCGTTGACTATGGCTACACCTTC. Amino acids: CATSRITGWSPVDYGYTF.

The V call is TRBV5-6, the J call TRBJ1-3; D is uncertain. CDR3 size: 16 residues. CDR1 SGHDT and CDR2 YYEEEE come from the germline V gene. V gave up 0 bases and J gave up 0 bases, with 10 bases separating them. The CDR3 spells CASSLGQFLSGNTIYF. In DNA form, the CDR3 reads TGTGCCAGCAGCTTGGGCCAGTTCCTCTCTGGAAACACCATATATTTT.

This clonotype was counted only a few times. The chain employs TRBV12-3 or TRBV12-4 and TRBJ2-2; TRBD1 might be the D (6 bases). The V and J ends lost 7 bases and 1 base respectively, with 7 bases between them. The CDR3 is made up of 13 amino acids. The DNA of the CDR3 is TGTGCCAGCACGGGACAGAACACCGGGGAGCTGTTTTTT. Its translation is CASTGQNTGELFF.

This clonotype appeared many times. V gene TRBV6-1 combines with J gene TRBJ1-5; D is unresolved. Trimming took off 3 bases at V and 7 bases at J, with 10 bases between the two ends. The CDR3 loop spans 13 amino acids. Germline values: CDR1 MNHNS, CDR2 SASEGT. CDR3 sequence: CASSDSGRQPQHF. DNA of the CDR3: TGTGCCAGCAGTGATTCGGGGAGACAGCCCCAGCATTTT.

The chain's CDR3 is CASSSTGGPNTGELFF. CDR3 nucleotides: TGCGCCAGCAGCTCTACGGGGGGTCCGAACACCGGGGAGCTGTTTTTT. The chain employs TRBV5-1 and TRBJ2-2; TRBD2 aligns across 7 bases. The CDR3 consists of 16 residues. Trimming at V came to 3 bases and at J to 0 bases, leaving 5 bases not matched to a gene. Germline assignment: CDR1 SGHRS and CDR2 YFSETQ.

This clonotype was counted many times. The chain carries TRBV12-3 or TRBV12-4 and TRBJ2-2, with D perhaps TRBD2 (6 bases). The CDR3 is made up of 15 amino acids. V lost 6 bases and J lost 5, with 16 bases in between. The CDR3 DNA reads as TGTGCCAGCAGCCCGGCCGGGACTCTTACCGGGGAGCTGTTTTTT. Protein product: CASSPAGTLTGELFF.

The V gene is TRBV6-1, the J gene TRBJ2-7; 9 bases are a match to TRBD1. Trimming cost V 6 bases and J 6 bases; bases outside gene matches: 12. This CDR3 has 15 residues. Germline values: CDR1 MNHNS, CDR2 SASEGT. Here the CDR3 reads CASSPGDRVDLEQYF. Here the CDR3 DNA reads TGTGCCAGCAGCCCCGGGGACAGGGTGGACCTCGAGCAGTACTTC.

The chain is built from TRBV5-1 and TRBJ2-7; weak D call: TRBD2 (5 bases). CDR1 is SGHRS, CDR2 YFSETQ, per germline. V was cut by 2 bases and J by 3 bases, with 15 bases left in between. The CDR3 covers 15 residues. Here the CDR3 reads CASSFSGSGGYEQYF. The CDR3 nucleotides are TGCGCCAGCAGCTTCTCCGGGTCCGGAGGCTACGAGCAGTACTTC.

The chain carries TRBV27 and TRBJ2-1; D remains ambiguous. Trimming removed 3 bases from V and 9 bases from J, with 12 bases in between. The CDR3 covers 13 residues. The germline CDR1 and CDR2 sequences are MNHEY and SMNVEV (reference sequence). This CDR3 reads CASSLQSRTEQFF. The CDR3 region has the DNA TGTGCCAGCAGTTTGCAAAGCAGGACTGAGCAGTTCTTC.

The J gene is TRBJ1-2, the V gene TRBV15; TRBD1 might be the D (6 bases). Deletions cut 2 bases from V and 4 bases from J, with 14 bases between. This CDR3 spans 15 amino acids. Germline CDR1 LNHNV, CDR2 YYDKDF (reference sequence). CDR3: CATSRTRQAIYGYTF. DNA of the CDR3: TGTGCCACCAGCAGAACCCGACAGGCTATCTATGGCTACACCTTC. Full variable domain (rest looked up from reference TRBV15 and TRBJ1-2): DAMVIQNPRYQVTQFGKPVTLSCSQTLNHNVMYWYQQKSSQAPKLLFHYYDKDFNNEADTPDNFQSRRPNTSFCFLDIRSPGLGDTAMYLCATSRTRQAIYGYTFGSGTRLTVV.

This rearrangement joins TRBV2 to TRBJ1-1, with D unresolved. CDR3 size: 13 residues. Germline values: CDR1 SNHLY, CDR2 FYNNEI. V was cut by 2 bases and J by 5 bases, with 9 bases left in between. The chain's CDR3 is CASSEPPRTEAFF. CDR3 in DNA: TGTGCCAGCAGTGAACCCCCTAGGACTGAAGCTTTCTTT.

This clonotype was detected only a few times. The chain recombines TRBV11-1 with TRBJ2-5, with TRBD2 as a possible D gene (5 bases). The CDR3 sequence is 13 residues long. V was cut by 4 bases and J by 3 bases, with 9 bases left in between. From germline, CDR1 is SGHAT and CDR2 FQDESV (reference sequence). The CDR3 DNA sequence: TGTGCCAGCAGCTCCTACGGGGAAGAGACCCAGTACTTC. Its translation is CASSSYGEETQYF.

This clonotype appeared a few times. The V call is TRBV6-1, the J call TRBJ1-3; 10 nucleotides line up with TRBD1. With V trimmed by 4 bases and J by 0 bases, 6 bases remained unmatched. CDR1 and CDR2 from the germline V gene are MNHNS and SASEGT. The CDR3 consists of 17 residues. This CDR3 is CASSASDRGLSGNTIYF. The DNA of the CDR3 is TGTGCCAGCAGTGCCTCAGACAGGGGGCTCTCTGGAAACACCATATATTTT.

As to this clonotype: At one boundary the junction diverges from the germline segment, which might be a read error. The chain links TRBV11-2 to TRBJ2-5, with D possibly TRBD2 on 6 matching bases. Germline CDR1 SGHAT, CDR2 FQNNGV. This CDR3 contains 15 residues. Here the CDR3 DNA reads TGTGCCAGCAGCCCGGGACTGAAGAGCGGAGAGACCCGGTACTTC. It encodes CASSPGLKSGETRYF. The full variable domain, rest sourced from reference TRBV11-2 and TRBJ2-5, is EAGVAQSPRYKIIEKRQSVAFWCNPISGHATLYWYQQILGQGPKLLIQFQNNGVVDDSQLPKDRFSAERLKGVDSTLKIQPAKLEDSAVYLCASSPGLKSGETRYFGPGTRLLVL.

The V and J genes are TRBV7-2 and TRBJ2-3; 7 bases align to TRBD2. With 0 bases clipped from V and 13 bases from J, the junction kept 10 bases outside the gene matches. CDR1 is SGHTA, CDR2 FQGNSA, per germline. The CDR3 totals 14 residues. CDR3 nucleotide sequence: TGTGCCAGCAGCTTAGCGTGGGGAGGTGGGGGGGAGTATTTT. It specifies CASSLAWGGGGEYF.

V gene TRBV28 combines with J gene TRBJ1-6, with 8 positions matching TRBD1. V lost 2 bases to trimming and J lost 12 bases; unmatched junction nucleotides: 6. Germline CDR1 MDHEN, CDR2 SYDVKM. This CDR3 has 14 residues. This CDR3 is CASSLGDRGLPLHF. DNA for the CDR3: TGTGCCAGCAGTTTAGGAGACAGGGGTTTACCCCTCCACTTT. Filled out from reference TRBV28 and TRBJ1-6, the complete variable domain reads DVKVTQSSRYLVKRTGEKVFLECVQDMDHENMFWYRQDPGLGLRLIYFSYDVKMKEKGDIPEGYSVSREKKERFSLILESASTNQTSMYLCASSLGDRGLPLHFGNGTRLTVT.

The chain has TRBV9 and TRBJ2-1, with 9 bases lining up with TRBD2. From germline, CDR1 is SGDLS and CDR2 YYNGEE. The V gene end was trimmed by 0 bases and the J gene end by 9 bases; junction bases not matched to a gene: 7. The CDR3 extends over 15 amino acids. The CDR3 sequence is CASSVEVSGGIEQFF. As DNA, the CDR3 is TGTGCCAGCAGCGTAGAGGTTAGCGGGGGTATTGAGCAGTTCTTC.

The sample holds many counts of this clonotype. The chain uses TRBV4-1 and TRBJ2-7; 11 bases fit TRBD1. V shed 3 bases, J shed 3 bases, and the junction held 10 bases outside the gene matches. The germline V gene encodes CDR1 MGHRA and CDR2 YSYEKL. This CDR3 has 17 residues. The DNA of the CDR3 is TGCGCCAGCAGCCAGGGGACAGGGGGGACTTTTATCTACGAGCAGTACTTC. It codes for CASSQGTGGTFIYEQYF.

This clonotype appeared a single time. This chain uses TRBV5-1 with TRBJ1-1; D unclear. V lost 7 bases to trimming and J lost 1 base, with 11 bases between them. Germline lookup yields CDR1 SGHRS and CDR2 YFSETQ. The CDR3 is 13 amino acids. CDR3 sequence reads: CASYRTTNTEAFF. CDR3 nucleotide sequence: TGCGCCAGCTATCGAACAACGAACACTGAAGCTTTCTTT. The variable domain in full, with the rest retrieved from reference TRBV5-1 and TRBJ1-1, is KAGVTQTPRYLIKTRGQQVTLSCSPISGHRSVSWYQQTPGQGLQFLFEYFSETQRNKGNFPGRFSGRQFSNSRSEMNVSTLELGDSALYLCASYRTTNTEAFFGQGTRLTVV.

This chain uses TRBV30 with TRBJ2-1, with TRBD2 identical over 15 bases. The CDR3 runs to 15 residues. Germline trimming cut 5 bases from V and 10 bases from J; bases unmatched to any gene: 9. The germline CDR1 and CDR2 sequences are GTSNPN and SVGIG (reference sequence). The CDR3 DNA reads TGTGCCTGGGCCTTCGGACTAGCGGGGGGGGCAGAGCAGTTCTTC. It yields the protein CAWAFGLAGGAEQFF.

The V call is TRBV6-2 or TRBV6-3, the J call TRBJ1-2, with 10 bases fitting TRBD1. Per the germline V gene, CDR1 is MNHEY and CDR2 is SVGEGT. The CDR3 covers 15 residues. V shed 7 bases, J shed 5 bases, and the junction held 10 bases outside the gene matches. CDR3 in amino acids: CASITRQGASYGYTF. As DNA, the CDR3 is TGTGCCAGCATCACGCGACAGGGGGCGAGTTATGGCTACACCTTC.

The V gene is TRBV7-9, the J gene TRBJ2-3; D not resolved. Trimming cost V 2 bases and J 4 bases, with 4 bases left between them. CDR3 length: 12 residues. CDR1 and CDR2 from the germline V gene are SEHNR and FQNEAQ (reference sequence). CDR3 residues: CASSLNADTQYF. In nucleotides, the CDR3 is TGTGCCAGCAGCTTAAATGCAGATACGCAGTATTTT.

The chain has TRBV28 and TRBJ1-2; 10 bases are a match to TRBD1. J lost 4 bases, V lost 6 bases, and 2 bases had no gene match. This CDR3 region has 13 residues. Looked up from germline, CDR1 is MDHEN and CDR2 is SYDVKM. The CDR3 protein is CASRTGGLYGYTF. Here the CDR3 DNA reads TGTGCCAGCAGGACAGGGGGCCTCTATGGCTACACCTTC.

This clonotype was detected ten times or more. This chain uses TRBV20-1 with TRBJ2-7, with 8 bases matching TRBD2. V was pared by 1 base and J by 7 bases, with 18 bases of the junction left unmatched. CDR1 is DFQATT and CDR2 is SNEGSKA in the germline V gene (reference sequence). CDR3 length: 17 amino acids. In nucleotides, the CDR3 is TGCAGTGCTAGAGCCCGGCGTGATAGCGGGGCCCCCCGAGAGCAGTACTTC. This encodes CSARARRDSGAPREQYF.

Only a few counts were recorded for this clonotype. V and J are TRBV4-3 and TRBJ2-1, with TRBD2 as a possible D gene (7 bases). V lost 1 base and J 8 bases, leaving 18 bases between the germline ends. CDR3 length: 16 amino acids. Germline-derived CDR1 and CDR2 are LGHNA and YSLEER. This CDR3 reads CASSQGYGGPGHEQFF. For the CDR3, the DNA is TGCGCCAGCAGCCAAGGGTACGGGGGGCCGGGGCATGAGCAGTTCTTC.

This clonotype was counted between two and nine times. The rearrangement links TRBV25-1 to TRBJ1-6; D might be TRBD1 (5 bases). Germline V gene sequence: CDR1 MGHDK, CDR2 SYGVNS. The ends were cut back, 1 base at V and 7 bases at J, with 8 bases in the middle. CDR3 length equals 14 residues. The CDR3 sequence: CASSEFGGNSPLHF. DNA of the CDR3: TGTGCCAGCAGTGAATTCGGGGGAAATTCACCCCTCCACTTT.

This rearrangement joins TRBV18 to TRBJ2-3; 7 nucleotides align to TRBD1. This CDR3 has 14 residues. Germline V gene data show CDR1 as KGHSH and CDR2 as LQKENI. V lost 2 bases, J lost 6 bases, and 5 bases stayed unmatched. CDR3 sequence reads: CASSPRTGVDTQYF. The CDR3 region has the DNA TGTGCCAGCTCACCAAGGACAGGTGTGGATACGCAGTATTTT.